This T cell receptor beta chain was identified during a study of cytomegalovirus exposure and HLA in healthy donors. Study-wide findings and caveats: When analyzed later, the rates of TCR association showed variation by HLA locus, with DRB1 the most and HLA-C the fewest. In a later analysis, an Asian-associated ancestry cluster reportedly showed fewer N-insertions than the roughly 650-donor mean.

Notes on this clone: Its antigen is not identified.

Vbeta (60) and Jbeta (13) primers were used in the PCR. Clones were read by immunoSEQ multiplex PCR, and TCRdb kept only the in-frame ones, dropping some. The table shows some 130,000 clones, with 80% occurring only once. The sequenced material came from PBMCs. The origin of this receptor is a man aged 30 to 45 in good health.

Here the CDR3 DNA reads TGTGCCAGCAGCGTCGTGTTCCCGGGACTATCGTACAATGAGCAGTTCTTC. Residues: CASSVVFPGLSYNEQFF. V gene TRBV9 combines with J gene TRBJ2-1; TRBD2 matches at 7 bases. The length of the CDR3 is 17 residues. The J segment lost 4 bases and the V segment lost 2 bases, leaving 12 bases of the junction unmatched. Germline V gene lookup returns CDR1 SGDLS and CDR2 YYNGEE.